This T cell receptor (beta chain) came from a study of blood T cell repertoires in COVID-19. Study in general: The origin of the acute and convalescent COVID-19 samples was the United States, Italy and Spain.

The CDR3 is made up of 12 amino acids. The V gene's germline CDR1 is SEHNR and CDR2 FQNEAQ (reference sequence). V lost 7 bases and J 6 bases, leaving 12 bases between the germline ends. Method: immunoSEQ multiplex PCR; TCRdb's copy keeps in-frame clones and lacks some. This sample yields fewer than 60,000 clones, of which roughly 83% are seen a single time; roughly 10% belongs to the top ten. The chain is built from TRBV7-9 and TRBJ1-1; D is unclear. This TCR came from a man aged 25 to 45 with COVID-19, enrolled during active disease. Sequenced sample: peripheral blood. The CDR3, as DNA: TGTGCCAGCACCCCTTTGGGCCCTGAAGCTTTCTTT. Protein product: CASTPLGPEAFF.